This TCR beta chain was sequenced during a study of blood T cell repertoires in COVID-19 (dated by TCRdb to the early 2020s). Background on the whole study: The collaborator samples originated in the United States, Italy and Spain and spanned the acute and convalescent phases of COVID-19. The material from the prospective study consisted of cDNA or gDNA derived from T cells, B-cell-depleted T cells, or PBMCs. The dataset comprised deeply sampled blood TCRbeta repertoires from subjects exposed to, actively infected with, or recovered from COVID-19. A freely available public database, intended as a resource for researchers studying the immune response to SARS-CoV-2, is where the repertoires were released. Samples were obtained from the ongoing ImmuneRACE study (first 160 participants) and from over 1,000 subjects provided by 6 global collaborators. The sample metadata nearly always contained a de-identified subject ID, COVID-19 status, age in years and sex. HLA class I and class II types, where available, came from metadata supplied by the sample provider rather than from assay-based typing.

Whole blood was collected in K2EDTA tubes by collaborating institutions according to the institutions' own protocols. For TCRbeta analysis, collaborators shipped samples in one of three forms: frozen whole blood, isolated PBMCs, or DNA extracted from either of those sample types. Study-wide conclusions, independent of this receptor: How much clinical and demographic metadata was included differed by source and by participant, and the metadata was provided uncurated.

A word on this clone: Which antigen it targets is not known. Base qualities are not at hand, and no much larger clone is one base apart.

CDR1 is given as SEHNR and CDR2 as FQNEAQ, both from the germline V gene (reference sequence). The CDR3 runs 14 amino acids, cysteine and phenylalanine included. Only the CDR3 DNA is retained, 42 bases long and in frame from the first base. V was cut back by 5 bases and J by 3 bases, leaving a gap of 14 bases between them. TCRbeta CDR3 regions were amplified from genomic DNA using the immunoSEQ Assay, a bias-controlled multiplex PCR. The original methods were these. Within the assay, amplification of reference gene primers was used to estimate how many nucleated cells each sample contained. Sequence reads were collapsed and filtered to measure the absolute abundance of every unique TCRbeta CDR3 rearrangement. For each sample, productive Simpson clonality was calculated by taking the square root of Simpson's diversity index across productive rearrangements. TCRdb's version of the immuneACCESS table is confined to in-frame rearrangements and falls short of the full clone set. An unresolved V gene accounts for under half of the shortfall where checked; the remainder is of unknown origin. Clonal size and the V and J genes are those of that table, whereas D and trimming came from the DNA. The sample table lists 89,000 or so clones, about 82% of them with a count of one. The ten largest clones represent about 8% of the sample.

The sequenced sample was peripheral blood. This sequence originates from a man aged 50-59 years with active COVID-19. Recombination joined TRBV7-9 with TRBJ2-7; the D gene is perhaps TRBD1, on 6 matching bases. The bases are TGTGCCAGCAGCCCGTCCCGGGACATCTACGAGCAGTACTTC. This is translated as CASSPSRDIYEQYF.